These 14 T cell receptor beta chains came from one sample sequenced in a study of blood T cells in healthy people across ages. Primers used in a second PCR of roughly 7 to 11 cycles were a sample-barcoded 5' primer and a J-beta primer mix. TCRdb processed the 5' RACE reads anew with MiXCR; each CDR3 protein has one entry. The sample records 800,000 to 900,000 distinct CDR3 sequences, 62% being singletons. Source material: blood. These receptor sequences come from a man aged 25 to 45 in good health.

This clonotype was detected only a few times. The chain has TRBV10-3 and TRBJ2-7; no firm D call. Germline-derived CDR1 and CDR2 are ENHRY and SYGVKD. V lost 3 bases and J 2 bases, leaving 11 bases between the germline ends. The CDR3 spans 14 residues. DNA for the CDR3: TGTGCCATCAGTGACCTGGGCGGCACCTACGAGCAGTACTTC. Translating gives CAISDLGGTYEQYF.

The table lists this clonotype with a few counts. This chain joins TRBV10-3 and TRBJ2-1, with D possibly TRBD1 on 6 matching bases. Trimming removed 11 bases from V and 4 bases from J, with 18 bases in between. Germline lookup yields CDR1 ENHRY and CDR2 SYGVKD. This CDR3 is built from 14 residues. The CDR3 spells CAPRSGQKYNEQFF. Here the CDR3 DNA reads TGTGCCCCCCGGTCGGGACAAAAGTACAATGAGCAGTTCTTC.

V usage is TRBV4-2 and J usage is TRBJ2-1; perhaps TRBD2 as D (5 bases). Germline V gene sequence: CDR1 LGHNA, CDR2 YNFKEQ. Between the trimmed V and J ends, which lost 2 bases and 0 bases, there was a span of 11 bases. There are 16 residues in the CDR3. The CDR3 is CASSQLASSSYNEQFF. The CDR3 bases are TGTGCCAGCAGCCAATTAGCGTCTAGCTCCTACAATGAGCAGTTCTTC.

The gene calls are TRBV6-5 and TRBJ2-2, with a tentative D call TRBD2 (7 bases). The CDR3 spans 14 residues. CDR1 is MNHEY, CDR2 SVGAGI, per germline. V was clipped by 7 bases and J by 4 bases, with 13 bases between them. The CDR3 DNA is TGTGCCAGCACCCGGGGGGCGGGCACCGGGGAGCTGTTTTTT. Its translation: CASTRGAGTGELFF.

This clonotype was counted ten times or more. This chain links TRBV20-1 with TRBJ2-5; 8 bases map to TRBD2. This CDR3 spans 15 amino acids. In germline, CDR1 is DFQATT, CDR2 SNEGSKA (reference sequence). V gave up 6 bases and J gave up 2 bases; unmatched junction bases: 11. The CDR3 DNA reads TGCAGTGCCCCCCCGGGGACTAGTCCTCAAGAGACCCAGTACTTC. Encoded protein: CSAPPGTSPQETQYF.

The J gene is TRBJ2-1, the V gene TRBV7-2, with unresolved D. Germline V gene data show CDR1 as SGHTA and CDR2 as FQGNSA. V was clipped by 5 bases and J by 7 bases, with 9 bases between them. The CDR3 is 12 residues long. CDR3 nucleotide sequence: TGTGCCAGCAGCCCAAATAGGAATGAGCAGTTCTTC. Its protein product is CASSPNRNEQFF.

The table lists this clonotype with a count of one. The chain is built from TRBV7-4 and TRBJ1-5; D perhaps matches TRBD1 (5 bases). Trimming took off 11 bases at V and 1 base at J, with 18 bases between the two ends. Germline CDR1 reads SGHVT; CDR2 reads SQSDAQ. The CDR3 is 15 amino acids. CDR3 coding DNA: TGTGCCCTCCCCTACGGGGGGTTCAGCAATCAGCCCCAGCATTTT. Translating gives CALPYGGFSNQPQHF.

The chain uses TRBV12-3 or TRBV12-4 and TRBJ2-1; 7 bases fit TRBD2. Unmatched junction bases numbered 7, after V lost 2 bases and J lost 12 bases. The CDR3 is 13 amino acids. CDR3 sequence: CASSLKLAVPQFF. Here the CDR3 DNA reads TGTGCCAGCAGTTTAAAGCTAGCGGTTCCGCAGTTCTTC.

Only a few counts were recorded for this clonotype. V usage is TRBV4-3 and J usage is TRBJ2-5, with TRBD1 matching 7 bases. The DNA end is a closer match to TRBJ2-7, so the J assignment may be wrong. The germline CDR1 and CDR2 sequences are LGHNA and YSLEER. This CDR3 comprises 13 residues. CDR3 nucleotides: TGCGCCAGCAGCCATTCAGGGGGTGGCGAGCAGTACTTC. Protein: CASSHSGGGEQYF.

V is TRBV20-1 and J is TRBJ1-5; D gene unclear. The germline V and J ends were trimmed by 7 bases and 0 bases, with 16 bases remaining between them. CDR3 length equals 15 residues. Germline CDR1 DFQATT, CDR2 SNEGSKA (reference sequence). The CDR3 nucleotides are TGCAGTGTTTCCTACCAAAGAAATAGCAATCAGCCCCAGCATTTT. Translating gives CSVSYQRNSNQPQHF.

CDR3 region: CASSLEFRVNTGELFF. The CDR3 coding sequence is TGTGCCAGCAGCTTAGAATTTCGGGTAAACACCGGGGAGCTGTTTTTT. V and J are TRBV7-2 and TRBJ2-2; D uncertain. The V gene lost 1 base and the J gene lost 2 bases, with 11 bases spanning the gap. Germline V gives CDR1 SGHTA, CDR2 FQGNSA. This CDR3 has 16 residues. Based on the CDR3 plus reference TRBV7-2 and TRBJ2-2, the full variable domain is GAGVSQSPSNKVTEKGKDVELRCDPISGHTALYWYRQSLGQGLEFLIYFQGNSAPDKSGLPSDRFSAERTGGSVSTLTIQRTQQEDSAVYLCASSLEFRVNTGELFFGEGSRLTVL.

The V call is TRBV7-8, the J call TRBJ1-2; tentatively, D is TRBD1 (6 bases). The CDR3 has 15 residues. In germline, CDR1 is SGHVS, CDR2 FQNEAQ. With 6 bases removed from V and 3 bases from J, the gap between germline ends came to 17 bases. CDR3 in DNA: TGTGCCAGCAGAGTTGGGGGCGCAGGGGACTATGGCTACACCTTC. This sequence encodes CASRVGGAGDYGYTF. Complete variable domain (other parts from reference TRBV7-8 and TRBJ1-2): GAGVSQSPRYKVAKRGQDVALRCDPISGHVSLFWYQQALGQGPEFLTYFQNEAQLDKSGLPSDRFFAERPEGSVSTLKIQRTQQEDSAVYLCASRVGGAGDYGYTFGSGTRLTVV.

V gene TRBV7-2 combines with J gene TRBJ2-3; 8 bases align to TRBD2. The CDR3 contains 19 residues. Trimming removed 1 base from V and 3 bases from J; junction bases left unmatched: 15. Germline assignment: CDR1 SGHTA and CDR2 FQGNSA. In DNA form, the CDR3 reads TGTGCCAGCAGCTTAGTGGCGGGGGGACACCCAACTCCTACAGATACGCAGTATTTT. Protein sequence: CASSLVAGGHPTPTDTQYF.

The rearrangement joins TRBV3-1 to TRBJ2-1; TRBD2 aligns across 8 bases. V was clipped by 1 base and J by 9 bases; unmatched bases: 8. This CDR3 has 15 amino acids. CDR1 LGHDT and CDR2 YNNKEL come from the germline V gene (reference sequence). CDR3 residues: CASSQGGTRSIEQFF. The CDR3 coding sequence is TGTGCCAGCAGCCAAGGGGGGACTAGAAGCATTGAGCAGTTCTTC.